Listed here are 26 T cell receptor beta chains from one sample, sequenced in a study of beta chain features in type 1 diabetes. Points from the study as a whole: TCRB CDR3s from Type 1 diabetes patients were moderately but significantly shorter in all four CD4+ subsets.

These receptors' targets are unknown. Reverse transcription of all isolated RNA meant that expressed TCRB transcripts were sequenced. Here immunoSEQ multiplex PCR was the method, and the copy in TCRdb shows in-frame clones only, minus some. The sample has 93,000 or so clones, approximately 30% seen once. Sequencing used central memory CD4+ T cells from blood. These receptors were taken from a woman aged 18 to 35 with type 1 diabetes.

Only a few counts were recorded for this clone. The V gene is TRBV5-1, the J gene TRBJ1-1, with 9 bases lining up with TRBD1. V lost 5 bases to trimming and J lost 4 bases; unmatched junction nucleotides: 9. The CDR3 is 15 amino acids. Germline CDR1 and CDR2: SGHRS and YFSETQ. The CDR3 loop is CASRRQGGVGTEAFF. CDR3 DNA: TGCGCCAGCAGGAGACAGGGGGGCGTGGGCACTGAAGCTTTCTTT.

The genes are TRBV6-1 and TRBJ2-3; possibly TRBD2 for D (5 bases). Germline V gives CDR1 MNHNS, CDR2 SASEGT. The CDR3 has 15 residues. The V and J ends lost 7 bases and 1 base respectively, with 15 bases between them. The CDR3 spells CASTLGSSGTDTQYF. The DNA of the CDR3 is TGTGCCAGCACTCTGGGGAGTTCAGGCACAGATACGCAGTATTTT.

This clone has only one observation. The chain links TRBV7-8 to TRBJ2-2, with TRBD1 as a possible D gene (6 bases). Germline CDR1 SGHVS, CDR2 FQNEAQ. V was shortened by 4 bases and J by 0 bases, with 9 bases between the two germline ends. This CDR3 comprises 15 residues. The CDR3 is CASSSQGANTGELFF. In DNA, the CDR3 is TGTGCCAGCAGCTCACAGGGCGCGAACACCGGGGAGCTGTTTTTT.

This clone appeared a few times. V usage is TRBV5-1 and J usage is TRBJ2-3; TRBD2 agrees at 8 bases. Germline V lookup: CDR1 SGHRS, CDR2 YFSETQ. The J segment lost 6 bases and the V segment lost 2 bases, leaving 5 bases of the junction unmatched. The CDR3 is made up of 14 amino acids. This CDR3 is CASSLRAGVDTQYF. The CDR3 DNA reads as TGCGCCAGCAGCTTAAGAGCGGGAGTGGATACGCAGTATTTT.

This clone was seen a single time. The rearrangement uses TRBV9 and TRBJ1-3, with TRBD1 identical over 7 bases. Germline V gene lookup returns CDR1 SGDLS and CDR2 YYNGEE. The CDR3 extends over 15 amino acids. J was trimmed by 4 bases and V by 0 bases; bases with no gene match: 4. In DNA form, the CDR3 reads TGTGCCAGCAGCGTAGCCGGGACAGCCGGAAACACCATATATTTT. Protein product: CASSVAGTAGNTIYF.

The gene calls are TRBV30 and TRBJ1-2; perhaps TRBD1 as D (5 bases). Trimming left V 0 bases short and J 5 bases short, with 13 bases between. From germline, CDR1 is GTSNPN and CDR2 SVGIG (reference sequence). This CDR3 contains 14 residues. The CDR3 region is CAWSVPGTWYGYTF. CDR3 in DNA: TGTGCCTGGAGTGTACCCGGGACTTGGTATGGCTACACCTTC. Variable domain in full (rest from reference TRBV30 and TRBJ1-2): SQTIHQWPATLVQPVGSPLSLECTVEGTSNPNLYWYRQAAGRGLQLLFYSVGIGQISSEVPQNLSASRPQDRQFILSSKKLLLSDSGFYLCAWSVPGTWYGYTFGSGTRLTVV.

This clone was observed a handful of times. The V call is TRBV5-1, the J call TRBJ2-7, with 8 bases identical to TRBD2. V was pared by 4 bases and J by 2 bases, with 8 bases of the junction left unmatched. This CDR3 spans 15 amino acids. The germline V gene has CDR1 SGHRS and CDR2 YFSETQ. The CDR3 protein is CASSVRRGEAYEQYF. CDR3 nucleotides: TGCGCCAGCAGCGTCAGGCGGGGGGAAGCCTACGAGCAGTACTTC.

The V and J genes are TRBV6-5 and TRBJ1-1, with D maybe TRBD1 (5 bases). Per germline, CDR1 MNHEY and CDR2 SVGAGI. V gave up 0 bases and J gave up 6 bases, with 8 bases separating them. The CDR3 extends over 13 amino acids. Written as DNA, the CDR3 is TGTGCCAGCAGTTACTCGGCAGGGCCTGAAGCTTTCTTT. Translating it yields CASSYSAGPEAFF.

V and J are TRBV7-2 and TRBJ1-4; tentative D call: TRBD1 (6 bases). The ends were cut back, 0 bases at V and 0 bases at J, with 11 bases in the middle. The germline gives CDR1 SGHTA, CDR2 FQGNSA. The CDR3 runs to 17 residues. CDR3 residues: CASSLALWTATNEKLFF. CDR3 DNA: TGTGCCAGCAGCTTAGCCCTATGGACAGCAACTAATGAAAAACTGTTTTTT.

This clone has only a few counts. The CDR3 loop reads CASSLSEKQYF. CDR3 in DNA: TGCGCCAGCAGCCTGAGTGAAAAGCAGTACTTC. The chain is built from TRBV5-1 and TRBJ2-5; no definite D call. Germline V gives CDR1 SGHRS, CDR2 YFSETQ. This CDR3 has 11 amino acids. The V end was cut by 4 bases, the J end by 11 bases, with 12 bases between.

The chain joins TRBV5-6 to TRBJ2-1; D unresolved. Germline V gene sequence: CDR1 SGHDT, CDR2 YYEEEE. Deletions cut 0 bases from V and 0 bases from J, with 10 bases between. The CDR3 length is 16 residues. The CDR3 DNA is TGTGCCAGCAGCTTGGAGAGCGTGAGCTCCTACAATGAGCAGTTCTTC. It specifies CASSLESVSSYNEQFF.

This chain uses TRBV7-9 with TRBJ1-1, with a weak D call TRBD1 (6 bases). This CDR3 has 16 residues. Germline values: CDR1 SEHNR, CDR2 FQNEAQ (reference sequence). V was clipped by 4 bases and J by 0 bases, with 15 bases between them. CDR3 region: CASSSTGHRMNTEAFF. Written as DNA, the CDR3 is TGTGCCAGCAGCTCAACGGGACACAGGATGAACACTGAAGCTTTCTTT.

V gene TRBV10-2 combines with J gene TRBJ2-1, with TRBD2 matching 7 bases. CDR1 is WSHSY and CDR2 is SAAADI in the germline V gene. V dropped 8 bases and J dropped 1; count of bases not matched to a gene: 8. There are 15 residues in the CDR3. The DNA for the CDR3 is TGCGCCAGCGTTCGGGCGGGAGAATCCTACAATGAGCAGTTCTTC. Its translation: CASVRAGESYNEQFF.

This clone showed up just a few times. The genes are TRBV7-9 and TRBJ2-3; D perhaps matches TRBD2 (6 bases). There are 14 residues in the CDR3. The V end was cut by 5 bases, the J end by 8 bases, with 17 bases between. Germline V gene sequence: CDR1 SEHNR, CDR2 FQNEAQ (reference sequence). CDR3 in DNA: TGTGCCAGCAGCCCCGGGAGCCTCTCGCGTACGCAGTATTTT. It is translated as CASSPGSLSRTQYF. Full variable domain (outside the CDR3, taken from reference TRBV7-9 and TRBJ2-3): DTGVSQNPRHKITKRGQNVTFRCDPISEHNRLYWYRQTLGQGPEFLTYFQNEAQLEKSRLLSDRFSAERPKGSFSTLEIQRTEQGDSAMYLCASSPGSLSRTQYFGPGTRLTVL.

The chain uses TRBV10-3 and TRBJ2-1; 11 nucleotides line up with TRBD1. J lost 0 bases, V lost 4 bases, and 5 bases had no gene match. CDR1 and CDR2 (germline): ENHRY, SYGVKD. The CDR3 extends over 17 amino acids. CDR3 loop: CAISGTGGTSSYNEQFF. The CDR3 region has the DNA TGTGCCATCAGTGGGACAGGGGGCACGAGCTCCTACAATGAGCAGTTCTTC.

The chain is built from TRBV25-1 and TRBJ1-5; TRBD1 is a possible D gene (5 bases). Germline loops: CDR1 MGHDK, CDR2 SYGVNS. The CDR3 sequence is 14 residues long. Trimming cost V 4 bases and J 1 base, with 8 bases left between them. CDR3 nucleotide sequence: TGTGCCAGCAGTGGGGGACTGAGCAATCAGCCCCAGCATTTT. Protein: CASSGGLSNQPQHF.

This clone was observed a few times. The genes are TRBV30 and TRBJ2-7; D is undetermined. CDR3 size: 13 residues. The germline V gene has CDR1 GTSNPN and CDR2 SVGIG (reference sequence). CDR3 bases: TGTGCCTGGAGTGCTGTTCCAACGGGTACGATGAACGTC. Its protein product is CAWSAVPTGTMNV.

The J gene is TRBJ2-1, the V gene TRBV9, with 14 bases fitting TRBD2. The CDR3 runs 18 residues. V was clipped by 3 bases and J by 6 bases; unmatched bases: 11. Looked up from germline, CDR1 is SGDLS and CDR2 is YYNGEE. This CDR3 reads CASSAGTSGRRVGNEQFF. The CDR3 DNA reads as TGTGCCAGCAGCGCCGGGACTAGCGGGAGAAGGGTTGGCAATGAGCAGTTCTTC.

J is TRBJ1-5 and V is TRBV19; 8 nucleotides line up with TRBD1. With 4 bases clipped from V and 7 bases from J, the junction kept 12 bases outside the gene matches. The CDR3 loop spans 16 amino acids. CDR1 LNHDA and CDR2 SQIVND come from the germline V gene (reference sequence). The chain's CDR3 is CASSTPSTGDGQPQHF. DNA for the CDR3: TGTGCCAGTAGTACCCCCTCGACAGGGGATGGGCAGCCCCAGCATTTT.

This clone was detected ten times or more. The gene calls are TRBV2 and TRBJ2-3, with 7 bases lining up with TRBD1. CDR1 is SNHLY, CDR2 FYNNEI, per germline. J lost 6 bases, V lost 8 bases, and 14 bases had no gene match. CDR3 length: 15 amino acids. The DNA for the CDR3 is TGTGCCAGCCCGCGGACGACAGGGTCACCGGATACGCAGTATTTT. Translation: CASPRTTGSPDTQYF.

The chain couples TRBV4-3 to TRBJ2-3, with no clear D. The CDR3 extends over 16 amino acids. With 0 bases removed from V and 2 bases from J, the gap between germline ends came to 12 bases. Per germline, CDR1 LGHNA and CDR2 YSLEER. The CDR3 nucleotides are TGCGCCAGCAGCCAAGATTGGAGTAGAAACACAGATACGCAGTATTTT. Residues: CASSQDWSRNTDTQYF.

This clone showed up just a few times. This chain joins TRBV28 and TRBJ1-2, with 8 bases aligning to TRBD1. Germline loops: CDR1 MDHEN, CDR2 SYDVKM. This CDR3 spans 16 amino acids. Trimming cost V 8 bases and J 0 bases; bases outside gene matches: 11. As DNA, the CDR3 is TGTGCCAGCCGCCACAGGGGGTTCATAGCTAACTATGGCTACACCTTC. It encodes CASRHRGFIANYGYTF.

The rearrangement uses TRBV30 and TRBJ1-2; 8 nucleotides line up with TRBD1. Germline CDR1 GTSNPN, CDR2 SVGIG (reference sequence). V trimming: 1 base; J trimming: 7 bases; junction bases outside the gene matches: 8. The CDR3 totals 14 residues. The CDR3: CAWSELGTGGGYTF. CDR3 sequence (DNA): TGTGCCTGGAGTGAACTGGGCACAGGGGGTGGCTACACCTTC.

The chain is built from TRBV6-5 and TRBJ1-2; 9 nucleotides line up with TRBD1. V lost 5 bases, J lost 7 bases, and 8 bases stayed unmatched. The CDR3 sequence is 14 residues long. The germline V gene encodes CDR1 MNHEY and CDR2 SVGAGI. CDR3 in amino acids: CASSVDRGSGGYTF. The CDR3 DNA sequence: TGTGCCAGCAGTGTCGACAGGGGGTCCGGTGGCTACACCTTC.

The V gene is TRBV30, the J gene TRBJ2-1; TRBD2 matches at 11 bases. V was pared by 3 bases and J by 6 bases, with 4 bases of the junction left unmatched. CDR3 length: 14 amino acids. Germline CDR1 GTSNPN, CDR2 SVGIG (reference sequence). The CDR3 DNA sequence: TGTGCCTGGAGCAAACTAGCGGGAGTCAATGAGCAGTTCTTC. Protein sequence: CAWSKLAGVNEQFF.

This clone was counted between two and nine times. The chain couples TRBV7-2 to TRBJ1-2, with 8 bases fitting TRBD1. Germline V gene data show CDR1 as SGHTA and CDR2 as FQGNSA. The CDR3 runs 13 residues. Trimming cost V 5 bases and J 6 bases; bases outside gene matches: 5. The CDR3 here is CASSARGPDGYTF. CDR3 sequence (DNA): TGTGCCAGCAGCGCCAGGGGGCCCGATGGCTACACCTTC.